This TCR beta chain was identified in a study of blood T cells in healthy people across ages. With 10 bases removed from V and 0 bases from J, the gap between germline ends came to 13 bases. Germline CDR1 is ENHRY and CDR2 is SYGVKD. The CDR3 spans 15 residues. Points from the study as a whole: Roughly linear declines in TCR beta diversity per million T cells occurred with age.

The use of a sample-barcoded 5' primer and a J-beta primer mix characterized a second PCR of roughly 6 to 11 cycles. Each cDNA was tagged by a template-switch adaptor containing 12 random nucleotides. Every sample gave at least 2.5 million paired-end reads containing CDR3. MiXCR was run by TCRdb on the 5' RACE reads, yielding one entry per CDR3 protein. Of over 1.5 million distinct CDR3 sequences detected, roughly 52% appear once; the ten largest clones hold over 2%. On this clonotype: Its antigen remains unidentified.

V usage is TRBV10-3 and J usage is TRBJ1-6, with TRBD1 as a possible D gene (5 bases). The receptor was isolated from a woman aged 40 to 50 in good health. Sequenced: blood. The DNA of the CDR3 is TGTGCCACACAGGTTGGGGGCTCCTATAATTCACCCCTCCACTTT. Protein: CATQVGGSYNSPLHF.